This TCR beta chain originates from a study of identical twins. Study findings and constraints: In monozygotic twins, models underestimated the sharing of out-of-frame TCR alpha. Invariant MAIT and iNKT cells could partly confound zero-insertion analyses.

TCRdb redid the calling of the 5' RACE reads with MiXCR, one entry per CDR3 protein. Among hundreds of thousands of distinct CDR3 sequences listed, 9% to 15% were seen once. Donors were all healthy Caucasians. This clonotype was seen many times. The target antigen is unknown. The V end lost 4 bases, the J end lost 7 bases, and 6 bases lay between the germline ends. The CDR3 has 11 amino acids. In addition, the sample was reused for a study of yellow fever vaccine responses in identical twins.

The material sequenced was PBMCs. The chain links TRBV12-3 or TRBV12-4 to TRBJ2-3, with D unresolved. This receptor was obtained from a woman between 18 and 29 years old in good health. DNA for the CDR3: TGTGCCAGCAGTTCGGCTAATACGCAGTATTTT. It specifies CASSSANTQYF.